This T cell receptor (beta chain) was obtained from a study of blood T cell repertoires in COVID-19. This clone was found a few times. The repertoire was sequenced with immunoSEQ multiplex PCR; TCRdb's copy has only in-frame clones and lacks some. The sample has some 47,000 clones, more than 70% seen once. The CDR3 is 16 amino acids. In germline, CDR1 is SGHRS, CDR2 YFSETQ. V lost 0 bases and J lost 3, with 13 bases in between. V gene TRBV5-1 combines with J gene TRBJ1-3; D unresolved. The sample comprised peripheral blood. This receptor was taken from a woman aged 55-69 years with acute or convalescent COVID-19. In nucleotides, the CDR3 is TGCGCCAGCAGCTTGGATCCCAGGCCCCATGGAAACACCATATATTTT. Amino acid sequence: CASSLDPRPHGNTIYF.